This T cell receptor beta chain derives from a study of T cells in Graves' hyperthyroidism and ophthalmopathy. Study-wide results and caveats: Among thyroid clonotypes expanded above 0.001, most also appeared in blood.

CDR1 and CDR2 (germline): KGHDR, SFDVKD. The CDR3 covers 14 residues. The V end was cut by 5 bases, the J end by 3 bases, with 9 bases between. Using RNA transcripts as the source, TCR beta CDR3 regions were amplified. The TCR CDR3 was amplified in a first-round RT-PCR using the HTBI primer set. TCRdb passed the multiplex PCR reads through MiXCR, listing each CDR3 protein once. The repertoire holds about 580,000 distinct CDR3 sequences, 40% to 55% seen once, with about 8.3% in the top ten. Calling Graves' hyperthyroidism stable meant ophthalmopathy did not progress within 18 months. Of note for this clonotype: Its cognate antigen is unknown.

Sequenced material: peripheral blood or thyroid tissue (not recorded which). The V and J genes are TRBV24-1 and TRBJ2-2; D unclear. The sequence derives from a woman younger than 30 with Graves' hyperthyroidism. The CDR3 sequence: CATSAQDYTGELFF. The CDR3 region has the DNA TGTGCCACCAGTGCCCAAGACTACACCGGGGAGCTGTTTTTT.